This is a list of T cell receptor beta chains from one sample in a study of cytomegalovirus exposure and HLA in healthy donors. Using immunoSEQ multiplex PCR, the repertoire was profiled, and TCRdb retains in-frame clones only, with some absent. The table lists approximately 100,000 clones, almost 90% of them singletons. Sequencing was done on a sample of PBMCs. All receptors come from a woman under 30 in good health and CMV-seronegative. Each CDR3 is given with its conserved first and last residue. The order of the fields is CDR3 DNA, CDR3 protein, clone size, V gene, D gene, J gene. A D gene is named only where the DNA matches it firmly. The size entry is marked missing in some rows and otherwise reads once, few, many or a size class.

CDR3 DNA: TGCGCCAGCAGCCTGGGAGACAGGGGACGTGGTGGCTACACCTTC
CDR3 protein: CASSLGDRGRGGYTF
clone size: .
V gene: TRBV5-1
D gene: TRBD1
J gene: TRBJ1-2

CDR3 DNA: TGTGCCAGTAGTATCAGTTTCAGTCCTGGTGGCTACACCTTC
CDR3 protein: CASSISFSPGGYTF
clone size: few
V gene: TRBV19
D gene: .
J gene: TRBJ1-2

CDR3 DNA: TGCGCCAGCAGCTTGGTACTAGCGGATGGAGAGCAGTTCTTC
CDR3 protein: CASSLVLADGEQFF
clone size: .
V gene: TRBV5-1
D gene: TRBD2
J gene: TRBJ2-1

CDR3 DNA: TGTGCCAGCAGTTACTCCGAGGGGGTTTACACTGAAGCTTTCTTT
CDR3 protein: CASSYSEGVYTEAFF
clone size: .
V gene: TRBV6-5
D gene: .
J gene: TRBJ1-1

CDR3 DNA: TGTGCCAGCAGCTTACTAGCGGGGGGGAACACCGGGGAGCTGTTTTTT
CDR3 protein: CASSLLAGGNTGELFF
clone size: .
V gene: TRBV7-2
D gene: TRBD2
J gene: TRBJ2-2

CDR3 DNA: TGTGCCAGCAGTAGTACCATGGAGGGAGGTGCTTTCTTT
CDR3 protein: CASSSTMEGGAFF
clone size: .
V gene: TRBV27
D gene: .
J gene: TRBJ1-1

CDR3 DNA: TGTGCCAGCAGCCACGACAGGTGGGCTTTGTATGGCGGCTACACCTTC
CDR3 protein: CASSHDRWALYGGYTF
clone size: .
V gene: TRBV14
D gene: .
J gene: TRBJ1-2

CDR3 DNA: TGCGCCTCGCGCCCCAGTACCTTCAATCAGGGTTCCTACGAGCAGTACTTC
CDR3 protein: CASRPSTFNQGSYEQYF
clone size: .
V gene: TRBV5-1
D gene: .
J gene: TRBJ2-7

CDR3 DNA: TGTGCCAGCAGCTTACAGGGCAACACTGAAGCTTTCTTT
CDR3 protein: CASSLQGNTEAFF
clone size: few
V gene: TRBV13
D gene: .
J gene: TRBJ1-1

CDR3 DNA: TGCGCCAGCCAAACAAGGAACACTGAAGCTTTCTTT
CDR3 protein: CASQTRNTEAFF
clone size: .
V gene: TRBV23-1
D gene: .
J gene: TRBJ1-1

CDR3 DNA: TGCAGCGTTGAAGTCGGAGGGGTGGGCACTGAAGCTTTCTTT
CDR3 protein: CSVEVGGVGTEAFF
clone size: .
V gene: TRBV29-1
D gene: .
J gene: TRBJ1-1

CDR3 DNA: TGTGCCAGCAGTTTGGGGCACGGCAACTATGGCTACACCTTC
CDR3 protein: CASSLGHGNYGYTF
clone size: .
V gene: TRBV27
D gene: .
J gene: TRBJ1-2

CDR3 DNA: TGTGCCAGCAGCTTAGACGGGAACGTCTATGGCTACACCTTC
CDR3 protein: CASSLDGNVYGYTF
clone size: .
V gene: TRBV7-2
D gene: .
J gene: TRBJ1-2

CDR3 DNA: TGCGCCAGCAGTGAACCCCGAGGCACACAGCCCCAGCATTTT
CDR3 protein: CASSEPRGTQPQHF
clone size: .
V gene: TRBV10-2
D gene: .
J gene: TRBJ1-5

CDR3 DNA: TGTGCCAGCAGTTGGACAGTTAATGAAAAACTGTTTTTT
CDR3 protein: CASSWTVNEKLFF
clone size: .
V gene: TRBV28
D gene: .
J gene: TRBJ1-4

CDR3 DNA: TGTGCCAGCAGTCCTCGGGGTACCCCAAGCTCTGGGGCCAACGTCCTGACTTTC
CDR3 protein: CASSPRGTPSSGANVLTF
clone size: .
V gene: TRBV28
D gene: .
J gene: TRBJ2-6

CDR3 DNA: TGTGCCAGCAGCTTCGCGTGGTCGGGTCCCGAGCAGTACTTC
CDR3 protein: CASSFAWSGPEQYF
clone size: .
V gene: TRBV5-6
D gene: .
J gene: TRBJ2-7

CDR3 DNA: TGTGCCAGCAGCGTAGGACAGGGGCACTATGGCTACACCTTC
CDR3 protein: CASSVGQGHYGYTF
clone size: .
V gene: TRBV7-2
D gene: TRBD1
J gene: TRBJ1-2

CDR3 DNA: TGTGCCAGCAGTTCACGGACTGGCAGATTAGATACGCAGTATTTT
CDR3 protein: CASSSRTGRLDTQYF
clone size: .
V gene: TRBV6-5
D gene: .
J gene: TRBJ2-3

CDR3 DNA: TGCAGCGTCGGGGGAGTGAACTATGGCTACACCTTC
CDR3 protein: CSVGGVNYGYTF
clone size: few
V gene: TRBV29-1
D gene: .
J gene: TRBJ1-2

CDR3 DNA: TGTGCCAGCAGCCCCGGGTGGGCTGAAGCTTTCTTT
CDR3 protein: CASSPGWAEAFF
clone size: .
V gene: TRBV6-5
D gene: .
J gene: TRBJ1-1

CDR3 DNA: TGTGCCAGCACCGTAGGGGAGGTCAATGAGCAGTTCTTC
CDR3 protein: CASTVGEVNEQFF
clone size: .
V gene: TRBV6-1
D gene: .
J gene: TRBJ2-1

CDR3 DNA: TGTGCCAGCAGCGCTGCAGGGGGACTCTATGGCTACACCTTC
CDR3 protein: CASSAAGGLYGYTF
clone size: .
V gene: TRBV28
D gene: TRBD1
J gene: TRBJ1-2

CDR3 DNA: TGTGCCAGCACCACATGGGACACCTCCTATGGCTACACCTTC
CDR3 protein: CASTTWDTSYGYTF
clone size: .
V gene: TRBV7-9
D gene: .
J gene: TRBJ1-2

CDR3 DNA: TGTGCCAGCAGCTTAGGAGACAGTTGGGCGGCCGGGGAGCTGTTTTTT
CDR3 protein: CASSLGDSWAAGELFF
clone size: .
V gene: TRBV13
D gene: .
J gene: TRBJ2-2

CDR3 DNA: TGTGCCAGCAGCGCCACCTTACTGAACTATGGCTACACCTTC
CDR3 protein: CASSATLLNYGYTF
clone size: .
V gene: TRBV9
D gene: .
J gene: TRBJ1-2

CDR3 DNA: TGTGCCAGCAGCTTAGGCAGGGCCTATGGCTACACCTTC
CDR3 protein: CASSLGRAYGYTF
clone size: .
V gene: TRBV7-3
D gene: .
J gene: TRBJ1-2

CDR3 DNA: TGTGCCAGCAGTTTACCGGGACTTGCTCAGATGAACACTGAAGCTTTCTTT
CDR3 protein: CASSLPGLAQMNTEAFF
clone size: .
V gene: TRBV28
D gene: .
J gene: TRBJ1-1

CDR3 DNA: TGTGCCAGCAGCTCCGGGACACCCCCCTACGAGCAGTACTTC
CDR3 protein: CASSSGTPPYEQYF
clone size: .
V gene: TRBV5-5
D gene: .
J gene: TRBJ2-7

CDR3 DNA: TGTGCCAGCAGTACCGACAGGGGGCGGAAAAATGGCTACACCTTC
CDR3 protein: CASSTDRGRKNGYTF
clone size: .
V gene: TRBV27
D gene: TRBD1
J gene: TRBJ1-2

CDR3 DNA: TGCGCCAGCAGCCAAGATAAAGCGGCAGATACGCAGTATTTT
CDR3 protein: CASSQDKAADTQYF
clone size: .
V gene: TRBV4-3
D gene: .
J gene: TRBJ2-3

CDR3 DNA: TGTGCCATCACTCCTCGGACAGGCGGGTTAGATGGCTACACCTTC
CDR3 protein: CAITPRTGGLDGYTF
clone size: .
V gene: TRBV10-3
D gene: TRBD1
J gene: TRBJ1-2

CDR3 DNA: TGTGCCTGGAGGACCGGGACAGGGAACACTGAAGCTTTCTTT
CDR3 protein: CAWRTGTGNTEAFF
clone size: .
V gene: TRBV30
D gene: TRBD1
J gene: TRBJ1-1

CDR3 DNA: TGCAGCGTTCGAGGCGGGGGCGCCCGTAGGACCCAGTACTTC
CDR3 protein: CSVRGGGARRTQYF
clone size: .
V gene: TRBV29-1
D gene: .
J gene: TRBJ2-5

CDR3 DNA: TGTGCCGCACTAGGAGACGGGGAGCTGTTTTTT
CDR3 protein: CAALGDGELFF
clone size: .
V gene: TRBV28
D gene: .
J gene: TRBJ2-2

CDR3 DNA: TGTGCCAGCAGCCTGACGACTAGCTCCTACAATGAGCAGTTCTTC
CDR3 protein: CASSLTTSSYNEQFF
clone size: few
V gene: TRBV5-4
D gene: .
J gene: TRBJ2-1

CDR3 DNA: TGCGCCAGCAGCCAAGAAGGGCAGGGGGCATACGAGCAGTACTTC
CDR3 protein: CASSQEGQGAYEQYF
clone size: .
V gene: TRBV4-1
D gene: TRBD1
J gene: TRBJ2-7

CDR3 DNA: TGTGCCAGCAGCAACCGACTAGCTGTTAACAACATTCAGTACTTC
CDR3 protein: CASSNRLAVNNIQYF
clone size: .
V gene: TRBV7-2
D gene: TRBD2
J gene: TRBJ2-4

CDR3 DNA: TGCGCCAGCAGCTTGGAAGAGGGTGAGGCAGATACGCAGTATTTT
CDR3 protein: CASSLEEGEADTQYF
clone size: .
V gene: TRBV5-1
D gene: .
J gene: TRBJ2-3

CDR3 DNA: TGTGCCAGCAGGTCCCAGCCCCCGGACAGGTACTCCTACGAGCAGTACTTC
CDR3 protein: CASRSQPPDRYSYEQYF
clone size: .
V gene: TRBV27
D gene: TRBD1
J gene: TRBJ2-7

CDR3 DNA: TGTGCCAGCAGCTTATTATACAGGGCTTCCTACGAGCAGTACTTC
CDR3 protein: CASSLLYRASYEQYF
clone size: .
V gene: TRBV7-8
D gene: .
J gene: TRBJ2-7